What follows is one T cell receptor beta chain and its context. The sample is drawn from a study of blood T cell repertoires in COVID-19. Study processing details: Scientists estimated how many nucleated cells there were by amplifying reference gene primers. The repertoire was sequenced with immunoSEQ multiplex PCR; TCRdb's copy has only in-frame clones and lacks some. For V, J and clone size, that table is used; D and trimming come from the DNA. The table records 250,000 to 350,000 clones, around 91% of them present only once. Germline-derived CDR1 and CDR2 are LNHDA and SQIVND (reference sequence). Trimming took off 1 base at V and 8 bases at J, with 5 bases between the two ends. The CDR3 runs to 12 residues.

J is TRBJ2-2 and V is TRBV19, with a possible D match to TRBD2 (5 bases). Sequencing used PBMCs or T cells enriched from blood (not recorded which). This sequence was found in a woman in her late teens or twenties who had recovered from COVID-19. In nucleotides, the CDR3 is TGTGCCAGTAGTATAGGGGAGGGGGAGCTGTTTTTT. Its protein product is CASSIGEGELFF. Together with reference TRBV19 and TRBJ2-2, the CDR3 gives the full variable domain: DGGITQSPKYLFRKEGQNVTLSCEQNLNHDAMYWYRQDPGQGLRLIYYSQIVNDFQKGDIAEGYSVSREKKESFPLTVTSAQKNPTAFYLCASSIGEGELFFGEGSRLTVL.